A selection of T cell receptor beta chains follows, all from one sample in a study of blood T cell repertoires in COVID-19. The assay was immunoSEQ multiplex PCR, and TCRdb's table has in-frame clones only and misses some. In the table there are around 70,000 clones, approximately 80% of which are singletons. Sample: peripheral blood. The source of these receptors is a man aged 45-60 years with COVID-19, enrolled during active disease. Each CDR3 is given with its conserved first and last residue. The order of the fields is D gene, J gene, clone size, V gene, CDR3 DNA, CDR3 protein. The D gene is left open where the match is weak. The size entry is marked missing in some rows and otherwise reads once, few, many or a size class.

>TRBD1|TRBJ1-1|.|TRBV2
TGTGCCAGCAGTGGGACAGGGATGGGCACTGAAGCTTTCTTT
CASSGTGMGTEAFF
>.|TRBJ1-2|.|TRBV7-9
TGTGCCAGCAGCTTAAGTGGTCCCTCGGGCTATGGCTACACCTTC
CASSLSGPSGYGYTF
>TRBD1|TRBJ1-2|.|TRBV4-3
TGCGCCAGCAGCCAAGGGACAGGGGAACATGGCTACACCTTC
CASSQGTGEHGYTF
>.|TRBJ1-2|.|TRBV28
TGTGCCAGCAGTTGGGCGTCAACCGGCTATGGCTACACCTTC
CASSWASTGYGYTF
>.|TRBJ1-1|.|TRBV19
TGTGCCAGTAGTATAGACAGGGCGGCGAACACTGAAGCTTTCTTT
CASSIDRAANTEAFF
>.|TRBJ1-1|few|TRBV29-1
TGCACCCGAGGGCGAGCTTTCTTT
CTRGRAFF
>.|TRBJ1-5|.|TRBV6-5
TGTGCCAGCAGTTACTCAGATTCAGGGCCCCAGCATTTT
CASSYSDSGPQHF
>.|TRBJ1-1|.|TRBV2
TGTGCCAGCAGCACAGGTGACACTGAAGCTTTCTTT
CASSTGDTEAFF
>.|TRBJ1-5|.|TRBV12-3/TRBV12-4
TGTGCCAGCAGTTTAAAGCTTAATCAGCCCCAGCATTTT
CASSLKLNQPQHF
>TRBD2|TRBJ2-1|.|TRBV7-9
TGTGCCAGCAGCCCCCAGCGGGAGCCGTTCTTC
CASSPQREPFF
>TRBD1|TRBJ2-3|once|TRBV7-6
TGTGCCAGCAGCTCCGGGACAGGATACACAGATACGCAGTATTTT
CASSSGTGYTDTQYF
>TRBD2|TRBJ2-1|.|TRBV11-2
TGTGCCAGCAGTAGGGGCGGGAGAGCCAATGAGCAGTTCTTC
CASSRGGRANEQFF
>.|TRBJ2-2|.|TRBV4-1
TGCGCCAGCAGACGGGGAGAGATGTTTTTT
CASRRGEMFF
>.|TRBJ1-4|few|TRBV25-1
TGTGCCAGCAGTGGCAAGACAGGAACCAATGAAAAACTGTTTTTT
CASSGKTGTNEKLFF
>TRBD2|TRBJ2-6|.|TRBV7-9
TGTGCCAGCAGCTTACCCGGGAGGACTAGTGGGGCCAACGTCCTGACTTTC
CASSLPGRTSGANVLTF
>.|TRBJ1-3|.|TRBV27
TGTGCCAGCAGCATGTTCTCTGGAAACACCATATATTTT
CASSMFSGNTIYF
>.|TRBJ2-5|.|TRBV2
TGTGCCAGCAGTGAAGCGCTGTCGGCGGTCCAAGAGACCCAGTACTTC
CASSEALSAVQETQYF
>TRBD1|TRBJ2-7|.|TRBV5-1
TGCGCCAGCAGCCGACAGGGCAAAAGTCCTTACGAGCAGTACTTC
CASSRQGKSPYEQYF
>TRBD1|TRBJ1-4|.|TRBV27
TGTGCCAGCAGTCCGCCTGGACAGGGTAGAGAAAAACTGTTTTTT
CASSPPGQGREKLFF
>.|TRBJ2-1|.|TRBV18
TGTGCCAGCTCACCACAGGGGACAAACAATGAGCAGTTCTTC
CASSPQGTNNEQFF
>TRBD1|TRBJ1-1|once|TRBV18
TGTGCCAGCTCACCTTTAGGACAGGGGAAGGGGAACACTGAAGCTTTCTTT
CASSPLGQGKGNTEAFF
>.|TRBJ2-2|.|TRBV3-1/TRBV3-2
TGTGCCAGCAACTACGCCACCGGGGAGCTGTTTTTT
CASNYATGELFF
>TRBD2|TRBJ2-2|.|TRBV6-1
TGTGCCAGCAGTGATGCTAGCGGGAGTATCGGGGAGCTGTTTTTT
CASSDASGSIGELFF
>.|TRBJ1-1|few|TRBV5-1
TGCGCCAGCAGCTTGGAGGTAGGGGGCACTGAAGCTTTCTTT
CASSLEVGGTEAFF
>.|TRBJ1-6|.|TRBV5-5
TGTGCCAGCAGACCTCCGGGACTCCAAAGCTCCTATAATTCACCCCTCCACTTT
CASRPPGLQSSYNSPLHF
>TRBD1|TRBJ1-3|few|TRBV9
TGTGCCAGCAGCCCGACAGGGAACTCTGGAAACACCATATATTTT
CASSPTGNSGNTIYF
>.|TRBJ2-5|.|TRBV15
TGTGCCACCAGCAGAGGGGGAGGAGGGGAGACCCAGTACTTC
CATSRGGGGETQYF
>.|TRBJ2-7|.|TRBV29-1
TGCAGCGCGTGCCGAGGAGCCCACGAGCAGTACTTC
CSACRGAHEQYF
>TRBD2|TRBJ2-5|.|TRBV7-6
TGTGCCAGCAGCTTAGGCGGGGGTCGGCATGGCCGGGAGACCCAGTACTTC
CASSLGGGRHGRETQYF
>.|TRBJ2-1|.|TRBV6-1
TGTGCCAGCAGTGAGTTGGCAGGGGTGAATGAGCAGTTCTTC
CASSELAGVNEQFF
>.|TRBJ2-1|.|TRBV20-1
TGCAGTGCTAGAGCGGGGGAGCAGTTCTTC
CSARAGEQFF
>.|TRBJ2-5|.|TRBV6-2/TRBV6-3
TGTGCCAGCAGTCGCGAAGAGACCCAGTACTTC
CASSREETQYF
>TRBD1|TRBJ2-2|.|TRBV10-3
TGTGCCATCAATGCCGGGACAGGGGGCGACTCGAACACCGGGGAGCTGTTTTTT
CAINAGTGGDSNTGELFF
>.|TRBJ1-1|.|TRBV7-8
TGTGCCAGCCGCGGACAAATTAACACTGAAGCTTTCTTT
CASRGQINTEAFF
>TRBD2|TRBJ2-3|.|TRBV5-8
TGTGCCAGCAGCCCGGGACTAGCGGTCTGGAGCACAGATACGCAGTATTTT
CASSPGLAVWSTDTQYF
>.|TRBJ1-4|once|TRBV28
TGTGCCAGCAGGGACATACCGGCAACTAATGAAAAACTGTTTTTT
CASRDIPATNEKLFF
>.|TRBJ1-2|.|TRBV4-3
TGCGCCAGCAGTCATTCCTCACAAGAAAACTATGGCTACACCTTC
CASSHSSQENYGYTF
>.|TRBJ2-3|.|TRBV9
TGTGCCAGCAGCGTAGCGCAGGGACTCACAGATACGCAGTATTTT
CASSVAQGLTDTQYF
>.|TRBJ2-3|few|TRBV6-5
TGTGCCAGCAGGGTGCTAAGCACAGATACGCAGTATTTT
CASRVLSTDTQYF
>.|TRBJ2-3|.|TRBV6-1
TGTGCCAGCAGTGAAAACAGGGATACGCAGTATTTT
CASSENRDTQYF
>.|TRBJ2-1|.|TRBV10-3
TGTGCCATCAGTGAAGCTTCCTACAATGAGCAGTTCTTC
CAISEASYNEQFF
>.|TRBJ2-5|few|TRBV7-3
TGTGCCAGCAGCTTAGGGGGGATGGGCGAAGAGACCCAGTACTTC
CASSLGGMGEETQYF
>TRBD2|TRBJ2-3|.|TRBV5-1
TGCGCCAGCAGCTTCCTAGCGGGGGCAGATACGCAGTATTTT
CASSFLAGADTQYF
>.|TRBJ1-2|.|TRBV6-2/TRBV6-3
TGTGCCAGCAGCAACAACAGGGACTATCGCGGCTACACCTTC
CASSNNRDYRGYTF
>TRBD2|TRBJ2-7|.|TRBV7-2
TGTGCCAGCAGCTCAACCCGACTAGCGGGAGGGGACGAGCAGTACTTC
CASSSTRLAGGDEQYF
>TRBD1|TRBJ2-2|few|TRBV6-5
TGTGCCAGCAGCCGGACAGGGGAGGCCGGGGAGCTGTTTTTT
CASSRTGEAGELFF
>.|TRBJ1-2|.|TRBV19
TGTGCCAGTAGTGAAGAGATTAATTATAACTATGGCTACACCTTC
CASSEEINYNYGYTF
>.|TRBJ1-1|once|TRBV9
TGTGCCAGCAGCGCAGATAATAGGGGGACTGAAGCTTTCTTT
CASSADNRGTEAFF
>.|TRBJ1-5|few|TRBV9
TGTGCCAGCACCCATAGTGCCGTTGTTAGCAATCAGCCCCAGCATTTT
CASTHSAVVSNQPQHF
>.|TRBJ1-1|.|TRBV18
TGTGCCAGCTCGTCGACAGCGAACACTGAAGCTTTCTTT
CASSSTANTEAFF
>TRBD1|TRBJ2-7|.|TRBV7-2
TGTGCCAGCAGCTCTACAGGGGAAGGCGAGCAGTACTTC
CASSSTGEGEQYF
>TRBD2|TRBJ2-5|.|TRBV28
TGTGCCAGCAGCCCGATAGCGGGAGAGGGCCAAGAGACCCAGTACTTC
CASSPIAGEGQETQYF
>TRBD2|TRBJ2-1|.|TRBV19
TGTGCCAGTAGTAAAGAGGCGGGAGGCAATGAGCAGTTCTTC
CASSKEAGGNEQFF
>TRBD1|TRBJ2-7|.|TRBV7-8
TGTGCCAGCAGCCCCCGACAGGGGGTACACGAGCAGTACTTC
CASSPRQGVHEQYF
>TRBD2|TRBJ2-5|.|TRBV7-2
TGTGCCAGCAGCTTATTGGGACTAGCGGTCCAAGAGACCCAGTACTTC
CASSLLGLAVQETQYF